These 2 T cell receptor beta chains were sequenced from one sample in a study of a mutant IDH1 vaccine in newly diagnosed glioma. The table came from immunoSEQ multiplex PCR; TCRdb's copy has only in-frame clones and leaves some out. The repertoire consists of 50,000 to 65,000 clones, with about 81% occurring once and the leading ten covering roughly 3.5%. Time point reported: week 5, during vaccination. It was 300 ug of mutant IDH1 20-mer peptide that made up each vaccine dose, given with topical imiquimod. These receptors' targets are unknown. This specimen was PBMCs, taken from a glioma patient whose treatment included an IDH1 peptide vaccine. The receptor source for this set is a man younger than 40 with glioma.

The rearrangement links TRBV14 to TRBJ1-2; the D gene is possibly TRBD1 (5 bases). Germline CDR1 SGHDN, CDR2 FVKESK. Trimming removed 4 bases from V and 2 bases from J, with 11 bases in between. The CDR3 sequence is 14 residues long. The CDR3 bases are TGTGCCAGCAGCCTAAGGGGCAGGAACTATGGCTACACCTTC. This encodes CASSLRGRNYGYTF.

The DNA of the CDR3 is TGTGCCAGCAGCTTAGTTCAGGGAGGAAGGGGAGACTATGGCTACACCTTC. Encoded protein: CASSLVQGGRGDYGYTF. V gene TRBV11-2 combines with J gene TRBJ1-2, with D perhaps TRBD1 (5 bases). The germline V gene encodes CDR1 SGHAT and CDR2 FQNNGV. Trimming took 1 base from V and 3 from J, leaving 18 bases between them. CDR3 size: 17 residues.